Presented here are 25 T cell receptor beta chains from one specimen sequenced in a study of T cell changes during pregnancy in multiple sclerosis. Method: immunoSEQ multiplex PCR; TCRdb's copy keeps in-frame clones and lacks some. The sample comprises around 88,000 clones, around 90% of which are singletons, and about 2% rests with the top ten. Sequencing used peripheral blood, obtained after pregnancy. The receptors were sampled from a female donor in good health, enrolled as a control in a pregnancy study.

The table lists this clone with a count of one. The chain uses TRBV9 and TRBJ2-2; a weak D match, TRBD2 (6 bases). The V end lost 5 bases, the J end lost 1 base, and 12 bases lay between the germline ends. This CDR3 is 15 amino acids long. Germline CDR1 reads SGDLS; CDR2 reads YYNGEE. The CDR3 region is CASSTGLQNTGELFF. The CDR3, as DNA: TGTGCCAGCAGTACCGGACTACAGAACACCGGGGAGCTGTTTTTT. The whole variable domain, filled in from reference TRBV9 and TRBJ2-2, reads DSGVTQTPKHLITATGQRVTLRCSPRSGDLSVYWYQQSLDQGLQFLIQYYNGEERAKGNILERFSAQQFPDLHSELNLSSLELGDSALYFCASSTGLQNTGELFFGEGSRLTVL.

The chain joins TRBV29-1 to TRBJ2-1; 11 bases fit TRBD2. The CDR3 consists of 14 residues. Trimming took 4 bases from V and 6 from J; bases not matched to a gene: 5. From germline, CDR1 is SQVTM and CDR2 ANQGSEA. The CDR3: CSVGWLAGGNEQFF. CDR3 DNA: TGCAGCGTTGGATGGCTAGCGGGAGGCAATGAGCAGTTCTTC.

V and J are TRBV27 and TRBJ1-1, with 8 bases fitting TRBD1. This CDR3 region has 14 residues. V lost 2 bases to trimming and J lost 5 bases; unmatched junction nucleotides: 4. CDR1 MNHEY and CDR2 SMNVEV come from the germline V gene (reference sequence). CDR3 in amino acids: CASSLQGAWTEAFF. CDR3 DNA sequence: TGTGCCAGCAGTTTACAGGGGGCTTGGACTGAAGCTTTCTTT.

The rearrangement uses TRBV5-4 and TRBJ2-7; D possibly corresponds to TRBD2 (6 bases). Trimming left V 4 bases short and J 0 bases short, with 11 bases between. CDR1 SGHNT and CDR2 YYREEE come from the germline V gene (reference sequence). This CDR3 spans 14 amino acids. The DNA of the CDR3 is TGTGCCAGCAGCGTGGGACTCAGCTCCTACGAGCAGTACTTC. It encodes CASSVGLSSYEQYF.

The chain combines TRBV6-1 with TRBJ1-3, with D uncertain. Germline lookup yields CDR1 MNHNS and CDR2 SASEGT. Between the trimmed V and J ends, which lost 3 bases and 0 bases, there was a span of 9 bases. This CDR3 contains 15 residues. The CDR3 region is CASSENSFSGNTIYF. The CDR3 DNA follows: TGTGCCAGCAGTGAGAACAGTTTCTCTGGAAACACCATATATTTT.

The V gene is TRBV5-5, the J gene TRBJ2-7; TRBD1 matches at 10 bases. J gave up 6 bases and V 4 bases, and 7 bases lay outside the gene matches. This CDR3 spans 14 amino acids. Germline assignment: CDR1 SGHKS and CDR2 YYEKEE (reference sequence). This CDR3 is CASSPGTGVSEQYF. CDR3 bases: TGTGCCAGCAGCCCCGGGACAGGGGTGTCCGAGCAGTACTTC.

The chain uses TRBV5-8 and TRBJ2-7; 8 nucleotides agree with TRBD1. Germline V gene data show CDR1 as SGHTS and CDR2 as YDEGEE. This CDR3 is built from 14 residues. V lost 0 bases to trimming and J lost 5 bases; unmatched junction nucleotides: 4. The CDR3 sequence is CASSLAQGAHEQYF. The CDR3 bases are TGTGCCAGCAGCTTGGCCCAGGGGGCCCACGAGCAGTACTTC.

The chain combines TRBV27 with TRBJ1-1; D uncertain. Germline CDR1 reads MNHEY; CDR2 reads SMNVEV (reference sequence). The CDR3 spans 16 residues. V lost 3 bases and J 4 bases, leaving 18 bases between the germline ends. CDR3 coding DNA: TGTGCCAGCAGTTTTTTAGGAGGAACCGTGGGCACTGAAGCTTTCTTT. Translating gives CASSFLGGTVGTEAFF.

Notes on this clone: One end of the junction does not line up with germline, which may come from a read error. The chain is built from TRBV7-7 and TRBJ1-3; TRBD1 agrees at 7 bases. Per germline, CDR1 SSHAT and CDR2 FNYEAQ (reference sequence). The CDR3 extends over 15 amino acids. The CDR3 is CASTPGLGQGNTIYF. CDR3 nucleotides: TGTGCTAGCACCCCGGGACTGGGACAGGGAAACACCATATATTTT.

The chain links TRBV27 to TRBJ2-1, with 9 bases matching TRBD2. This CDR3 spans 18 amino acids. CDR1 and CDR2 (germline): MNHEY, SMNVEV (reference sequence). Losses at the gene ends were 7 bases for V and 9 bases for J; bases not matched to a gene: 22. The CDR3 reads CASTTWGLLAGHHGEQFF. The CDR3 nucleotides read TGTGCCAGCACAACTTGGGGACTCCTAGCGGGACATCATGGTGAGCAGTTCTTC.

The V and J genes are TRBV9 and TRBJ2-1; D is possibly TRBD2 (5 bases). Germline CDR1 is SGDLS and CDR2 is YYNGEE. V lost 0 bases and J lost 9, with 16 bases in between. This CDR3 is 15 amino acids long. Here the CDR3 reads CASSVDPSLNGEQFF. The DNA of the CDR3 is TGTGCCAGCAGCGTAGACCCTAGCTTGAACGGTGAGCAGTTCTTC.

There are a few counts of this clone. J is TRBJ1-2 and V is TRBV6-5; 9 bases fit TRBD1. Germline CDR1 and CDR2: MNHEY and SVGAGI. With 6 bases clipped from V and 6 bases from J, the junction kept 5 bases outside the gene matches. The CDR3 is 13 residues long. The CDR3 reads CASRIGTGHGYTF. CDR3 nucleotides: TGTGCCAGCAGAATCGGGACAGGGCATGGCTACACCTTC.

The chain links TRBV2 to TRBJ1-5; 8 nucleotides match TRBD1. Germline values: CDR1 SNHLY, CDR2 FYNNEI. This CDR3 comprises 15 residues. The ends lost 3 bases at V and 6 bases at J; junction bases unmatched: 7. CDR3 DNA sequence: TGTGCCAGCAGTGACCCGGACAGGGCAGGTCAGCCCCAGCATTTT. Protein sequence: CASSDPDRAGQPQHF.

V usage is TRBV6-4 and J usage is TRBJ2-3, with 7 bases identical to TRBD1. There are 14 residues in the CDR3. With 5 bases clipped from V and 3 bases from J, the junction kept 5 bases outside the gene matches. CDR1 MRHNA and CDR2 SNTAGT come from the germline V gene. The CDR3 loop reads CASSRTGGTDTQYF. CDR3 sequence (DNA): TGTGCCAGCAGTCGGACAGGCGGAACAGATACGCAGTATTTT.

The chain has TRBV6-5 and TRBJ2-7, with a possible D match to TRBD2 (6 bases). CDR1 MNHEY and CDR2 SVGAGI come from the germline V gene. The V end lost 6 bases, the J end lost 4 bases, and 10 bases lay between the germline ends. There are 12 residues in the CDR3. CDR3 DNA sequence: TGTGCCAGCAGCCCGGAGGGATACGAGCAGTACTTC. Translating gives CASSPEGYEQYF.

The V and J genes are TRBV6-6 and TRBJ2-5; possible D gene TRBD1, 5 bases. The CDR3 has 15 residues. The germline V gene has CDR1 MNHNY and CDR2 SVGAGI (reference sequence). Trimming took 4 bases from V and 2 from J, leaving 14 bases between them. As DNA, the CDR3 is TGTGCCAGCAGTTTTGGTGGGGCCCAACAAGAGACCCAGTACTTC. This encodes CASSFGGAQQETQYF.

This clone was seen only once. The chain links TRBV15 to TRBJ2-5, with 8 nucleotides matching TRBD2. The CDR3 contains 14 residues. Germline V gene lookup returns CDR1 LNHNV and CDR2 YYDKDF (reference sequence). J gave up 5 bases and V 5 bases, and 7 bases lay outside the gene matches. The CDR3 DNA is TGTGCCACCAGCCGAGCGGGGGTCCGGGAGACCCAGTACTTC. It specifies CATSRAGVRETQYF. Using reference TRBV15 and TRBJ2-5 for the parts outside the CDR3, the full variable domain is DAMVIQNPRYQVTQFGKPVTLSCSQTLNHNVMYWYQQKSSQAPKLLFHYYDKDFNNEADTPDNFQSRRPNTSFCFLDIRSPGLGDTAMYLCATSRAGVRETQYFGPGTRLLVL.

This sequence joins TRBV19 and TRBJ1-4; no clear D gene. Germline V gene data show CDR1 as LNHDA and CDR2 as SQIVND (reference sequence). CDR3 length equals 11 residues. Trimming removed 8 bases at V and 7 bases at J, with 8 bases between. The CDR3 reads CASSEGEKLFF. CDR3 sequence (DNA): TGTGCCAGTTCAGAGGGTGAAAAACTGTTTTTT.

This chain links TRBV19 with TRBJ2-1; TRBD2 matches 9 bases. Trimming removed 7 bases from V and 2 bases from J; junction bases left unmatched: 6. This CDR3 comprises 15 residues. The germline gives CDR1 LNHDA, CDR2 SQIVND (reference sequence). DNA for the CDR3: TGTGCCAGTACCGAGGGACTAGCTACCTACAATGAGCAGTTCTTC. Its translation is CASTEGLATYNEQFF.

CDR3 DNA sequence: TGTGCCAGCAGCCCGCGTCAGGGGCCGAGCTCCTATAATTCACCCCTCCACTTT. Protein sequence: CASSPRQGPSSYNSPLHF. The rearrangement links TRBV13 to TRBJ1-6, with a tentative D call TRBD1 (6 bases). This CDR3 comprises 18 residues. Germline lookup yields CDR1 PRHDT and CDR2 FYEKMQ (reference sequence). Trimming took 5 bases from V and 0 from J, leaving 17 bases between them.

The CDR3 reads CASSFYLRFTSGSSYEQYF. The CDR3 DNA reads as TGTGCCAGCAGCTTTTATTTGCGCTTTACTAGCGGGAGCTCCTACGAGCAGTACTTC. This chain joins TRBV7-9 and TRBJ2-7; 11 nucleotides line up with TRBD2. V lost 3 bases, J lost 0 bases, and 13 bases stayed unmatched. Germline CDR1 reads SEHNR; CDR2 reads FQNEAQ (reference sequence). The CDR3 is 19 residues long.

V gene TRBV7-9 combines with J gene TRBJ2-1; 8 bases align to TRBD2. CDR1 and CDR2 (germline): SEHNR, FQNEAQ (reference sequence). After removal of 1 base from V and 15 bases from J, the junction contained 5 bases not matched to a gene. There are 12 residues in the CDR3. The DNA of the CDR3 is TGTGCCAGCAGCTTAGAAGCGGGAGTTACGTTCTTC. Translated, it gives CASSLEAGVTFF. Full variable domain (missing parts from reference TRBV7-9 and TRBJ2-1): DTGVSQNPRHKITKRGQNVTFRCDPISEHNRLYWYRQTLGQGPEFLTYFQNEAQLEKSRLLSDRFSAERPKGSFSTLEIQRTEQGDSAMYLCASSLEAGVTFFGPGTRLTVL.

The chain joins TRBV5-4 to TRBJ1-2, with D possibly being TRBD1 (5 bases). The V gene's germline CDR1 is SGHNT and CDR2 YYREEE (reference sequence). Trimming stripped 2 bases from V and 8 bases from J, with 16 bases between. The CDR3 is 14 amino acids. Here the CDR3 DNA reads TGTGCCAGCAGCTTAGATTTAGGGGATTACGGCTACACCTTC. Translated, it gives CASSLDLGDYGYTF.

The rearrangement joins TRBV9 to TRBJ2-7; 7 nucleotides line up with TRBD2. After removal of 2 bases from V and 1 base from J, the junction contained 15 bases not matched to a gene. This CDR3 has 18 residues. CDR1 and CDR2 from the germline V gene are SGDLS and YYNGEE. The CDR3 region has the DNA TGTGCCAGCAGCGTTGGCCTAGCGGCCTACCGTGGGTCCTACGAGCAGTACTTC. Translated: CASSVGLAAYRGSYEQYF. Full variable domain (missing parts from reference TRBV9 and TRBJ2-7): DSGVTQTPKHLITATGQRVTLRCSPRSGDLSVYWYQQSLDQGLQFLIQYYNGEERAKGNILERFSAQQFPDLHSELNLSSLELGDSALYFCASSVGLAAYRGSYEQYFGPGTRLTVT.

The chain is built from TRBV7-9 and TRBJ1-2; 9 bases match TRBD1. V trimming: 3 bases; J trimming: 4 bases; junction bases outside the gene matches: 12. From germline, CDR1 is SEHNR and CDR2 FQNEAQ (reference sequence). The CDR3 loop spans 17 amino acids. CDR3 sequence: CASSFGQGWVPTYGYTF. For the CDR3, the DNA is TGTGCCAGCAGCTTCGGACAGGGGTGGGTCCCGACCTATGGCTACACCTTC.